The sequence of this TCR beta chain was determined in a study of cytomegalovirus exposure and HLA in healthy donors. Study in general: Across around 400 genotyped donors, about 81% landed in the Caucasian-associated ancestry cluster.

PCR was performed using 60 Vbeta and 13 Jbeta primers. Here immunoSEQ multiplex PCR was the method, and the copy in TCRdb shows in-frame clones only, minus some. The sample has 100,000 to 150,000 clones, about 76% seen once. This clonotype originated in a woman aged 40-49 years in good health and CMV-seronegative. The sequencing input was PBMCs.

The CDR3: CASRRTDTNEKLFF. The CDR3 DNA follows: TGTGCCAGCAGGCGGACAGATACTAATGAAAAACTGTTTTTT. The chain links TRBV6-5 to TRBJ1-4; possibly TRBD1 for D (6 bases). This CDR3 region has 14 residues. With 6 bases removed from V and 2 bases from J, the gap between germline ends came to 10 bases. Germline V lookup: CDR1 MNHEY, CDR2 SVGAGI.